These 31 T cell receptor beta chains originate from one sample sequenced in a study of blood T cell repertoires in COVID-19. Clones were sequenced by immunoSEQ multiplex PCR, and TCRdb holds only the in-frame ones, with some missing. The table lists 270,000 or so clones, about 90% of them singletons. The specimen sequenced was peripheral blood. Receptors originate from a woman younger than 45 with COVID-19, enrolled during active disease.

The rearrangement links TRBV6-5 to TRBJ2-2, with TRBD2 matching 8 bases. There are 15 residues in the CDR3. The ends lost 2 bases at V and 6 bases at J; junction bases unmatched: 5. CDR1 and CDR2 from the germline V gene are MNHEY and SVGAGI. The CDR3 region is CASSYPTGGPGELFF. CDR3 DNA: TGTGCCAGCAGTTACCCAACGGGGGGGCCCGGGGAGCTGTTTTTT.

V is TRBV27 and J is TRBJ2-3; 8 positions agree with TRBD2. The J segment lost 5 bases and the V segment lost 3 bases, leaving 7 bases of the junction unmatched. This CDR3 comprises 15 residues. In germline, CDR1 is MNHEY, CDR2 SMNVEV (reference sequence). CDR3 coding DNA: TGTGCCAGCAGTTTTGAGCGGGGGCTCAAAGATACGCAGTATTTT. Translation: CASSFERGLKDTQYF.

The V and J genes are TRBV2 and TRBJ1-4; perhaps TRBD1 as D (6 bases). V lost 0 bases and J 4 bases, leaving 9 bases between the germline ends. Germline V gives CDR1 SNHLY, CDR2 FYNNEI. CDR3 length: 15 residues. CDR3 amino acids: CASSEAGARNEKLFF. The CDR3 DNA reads TGTGCCAGCAGTGAAGCGGGGGCCCGTAATGAAAAACTGTTTTTT. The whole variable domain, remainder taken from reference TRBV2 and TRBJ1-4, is EPEVTQTPSHQVTQMGQEVILRCVPISNHLYFYWYRQILGQKVEFLVSFYNNEISEKSEIFDDQFSVERPDGSNFTLKIRSTKLEDSAMYFCASSEAGARNEKLFFGSGTQLSVL.

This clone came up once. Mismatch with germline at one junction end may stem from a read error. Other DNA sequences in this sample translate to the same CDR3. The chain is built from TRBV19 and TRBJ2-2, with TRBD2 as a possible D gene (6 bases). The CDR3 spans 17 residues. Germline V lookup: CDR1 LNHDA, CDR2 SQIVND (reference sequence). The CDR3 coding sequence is TGCGCCAGTGGGGGGAAGCAGACATACTCGAACACCGGGGAGCTGTTTTTT. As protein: CASGGKQTYSNTGELFF.

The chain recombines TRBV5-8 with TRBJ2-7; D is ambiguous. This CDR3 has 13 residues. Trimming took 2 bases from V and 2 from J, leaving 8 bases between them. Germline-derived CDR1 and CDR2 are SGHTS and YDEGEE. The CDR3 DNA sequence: TGTGCCAGCAGCTTCACACGGGCCTACGAGCAGTACTTC. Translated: CASSFTRAYEQYF.

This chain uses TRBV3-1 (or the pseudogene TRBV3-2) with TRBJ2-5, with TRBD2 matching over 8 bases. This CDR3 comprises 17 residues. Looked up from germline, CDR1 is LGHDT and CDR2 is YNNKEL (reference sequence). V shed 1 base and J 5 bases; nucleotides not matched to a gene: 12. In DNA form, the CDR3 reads TGTGCCAGCAGCCAAGGATCAGTAAGCGGGGGAATGGAGACCCAGTACTTC. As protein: CASSQGSVSGGMETQYF.

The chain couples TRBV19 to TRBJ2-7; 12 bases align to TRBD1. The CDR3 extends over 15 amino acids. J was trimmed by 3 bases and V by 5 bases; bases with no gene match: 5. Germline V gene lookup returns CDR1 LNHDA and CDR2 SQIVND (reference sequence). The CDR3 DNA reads TGTGCCAGTAGTCCCGGGACAGGGGGCATCTACGAGCAGTACTTC. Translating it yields CASSPGTGGIYEQYF.

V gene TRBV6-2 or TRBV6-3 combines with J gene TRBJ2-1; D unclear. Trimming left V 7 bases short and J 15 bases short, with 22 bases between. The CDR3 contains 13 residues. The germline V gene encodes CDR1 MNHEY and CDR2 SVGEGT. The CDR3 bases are TGTGCCAGCAACCCCTCATACGGTGTGGTTCCGTTCTTC. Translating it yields CASNPSYGVVPFF.

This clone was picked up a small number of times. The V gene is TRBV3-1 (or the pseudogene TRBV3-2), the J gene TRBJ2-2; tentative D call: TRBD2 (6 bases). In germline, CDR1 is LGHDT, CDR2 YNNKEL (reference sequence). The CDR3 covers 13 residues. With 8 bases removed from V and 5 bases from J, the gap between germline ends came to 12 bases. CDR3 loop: CASVGTRTGELFF. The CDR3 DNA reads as TGTGCCAGCGTGGGGACTCGGACCGGGGAGCTGTTTTTT.

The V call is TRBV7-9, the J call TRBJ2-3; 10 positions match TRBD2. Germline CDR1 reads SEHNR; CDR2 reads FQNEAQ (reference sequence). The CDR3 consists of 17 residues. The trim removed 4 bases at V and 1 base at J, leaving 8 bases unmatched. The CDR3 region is CASSSTSTSGRTDTQYF. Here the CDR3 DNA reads TGTGCCAGCAGCTCCACTTCGACTAGCGGGCGCACAGATACGCAGTATTTT.

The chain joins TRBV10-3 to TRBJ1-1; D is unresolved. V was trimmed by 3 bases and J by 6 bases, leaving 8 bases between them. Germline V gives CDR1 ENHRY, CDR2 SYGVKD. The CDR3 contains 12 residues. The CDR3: CAISEVGAEAFF. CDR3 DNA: TGTGCCATCAGTGAAGTCGGGGCTGAAGCTTTCTTT.

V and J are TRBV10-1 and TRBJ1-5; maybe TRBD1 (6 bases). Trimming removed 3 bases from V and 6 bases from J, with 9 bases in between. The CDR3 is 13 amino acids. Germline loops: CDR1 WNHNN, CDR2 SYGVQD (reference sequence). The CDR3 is CASSDRGGQPQHF. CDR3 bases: TGCGCCAGCAGTGACAGGGGTGGTCAGCCCCAGCATTTT.

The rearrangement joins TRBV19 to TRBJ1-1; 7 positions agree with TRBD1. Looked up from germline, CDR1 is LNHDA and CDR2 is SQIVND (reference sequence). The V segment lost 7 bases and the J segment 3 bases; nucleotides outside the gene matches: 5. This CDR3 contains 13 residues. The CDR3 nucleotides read TGTGCCAGTAAGACAGGGTCGGACACTGAAGCTTTCTTT. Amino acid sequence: CASKTGSDTEAFF.

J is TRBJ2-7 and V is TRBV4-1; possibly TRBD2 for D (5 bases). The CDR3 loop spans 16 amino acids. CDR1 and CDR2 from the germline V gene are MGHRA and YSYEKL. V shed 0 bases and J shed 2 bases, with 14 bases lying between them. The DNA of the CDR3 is TGCGCCAGCAGCCAAGAGAGGCTAGCTTTGACCTACGAGCAGTACTTC. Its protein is CASSQERLALTYEQYF.

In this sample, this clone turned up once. CDR3 bases: TGCGCCAGCAGTGGGCAGAACTATGGCTACACCTTC. This translates into CASSGQNYGYTF. The genes are TRBV10-2 and TRBJ1-2; D is unclear. CDR3 length equals 12 residues. V was trimmed by 4 bases and J by 2 bases, leaving 5 bases between them. Germline V gene data show CDR1 as WSHSY and CDR2 as SAAADI.

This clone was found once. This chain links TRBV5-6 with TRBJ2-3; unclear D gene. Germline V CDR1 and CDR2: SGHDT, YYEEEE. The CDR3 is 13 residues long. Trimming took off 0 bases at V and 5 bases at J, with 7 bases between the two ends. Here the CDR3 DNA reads TGTGCCAGCAGCTTGGAATATAGAGATACGCAGTATTTT. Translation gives CASSLEYRDTQYF.

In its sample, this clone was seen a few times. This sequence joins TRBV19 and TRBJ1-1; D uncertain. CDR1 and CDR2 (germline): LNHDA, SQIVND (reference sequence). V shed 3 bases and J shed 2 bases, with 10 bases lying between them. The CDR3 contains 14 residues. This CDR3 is CASSIFSVNTEAFF. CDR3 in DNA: TGTGCCAGTAGTATTTTCTCGGTAAACACTGAAGCTTTCTTT. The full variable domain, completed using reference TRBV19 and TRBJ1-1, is DGGITQSPKYLFRKEGQNVTLSCEQNLNHDAMYWYRQDPGQGLRLIYYSQIVNDFQKGDIAEGYSVSREKKESFPLTVTSAQKNPTAFYLCASSIFSVNTEAFFGQGTRLTVV.

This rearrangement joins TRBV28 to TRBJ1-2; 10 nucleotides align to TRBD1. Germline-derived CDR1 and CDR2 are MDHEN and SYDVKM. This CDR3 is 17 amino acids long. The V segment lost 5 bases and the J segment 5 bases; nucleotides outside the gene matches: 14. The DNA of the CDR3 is TGTGCCAGCAGTCAAGTCGGGACAGGGGCTAAATCTTATGGCTACACCTTC. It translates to CASSQVGTGAKSYGYTF.

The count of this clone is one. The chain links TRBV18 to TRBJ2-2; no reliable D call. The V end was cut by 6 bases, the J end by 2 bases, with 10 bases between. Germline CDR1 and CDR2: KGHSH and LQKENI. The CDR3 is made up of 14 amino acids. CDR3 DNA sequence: TGTGCCAGCTCCCTGACTGACAACACCGGGGAGCTGTTTTTT. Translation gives CASSLTDNTGELFF.

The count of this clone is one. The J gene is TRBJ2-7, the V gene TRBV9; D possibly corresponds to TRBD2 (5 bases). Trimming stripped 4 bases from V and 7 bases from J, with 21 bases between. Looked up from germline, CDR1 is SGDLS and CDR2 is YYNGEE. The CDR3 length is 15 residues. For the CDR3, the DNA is TGTGCCAGCAGCCCAGGACTTATCTCTTCGGGGGAGCAGTACTTC. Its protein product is CASSPGLISSGEQYF.

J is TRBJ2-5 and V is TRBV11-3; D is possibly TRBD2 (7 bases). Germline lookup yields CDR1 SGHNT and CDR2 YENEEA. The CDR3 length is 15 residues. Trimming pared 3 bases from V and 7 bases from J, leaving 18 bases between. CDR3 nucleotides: TGTGCCAGCAGCTTCGGCGGGGGCCTTACGGGGACCCAGTACTTC. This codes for CASSFGGGLTGTQYF.

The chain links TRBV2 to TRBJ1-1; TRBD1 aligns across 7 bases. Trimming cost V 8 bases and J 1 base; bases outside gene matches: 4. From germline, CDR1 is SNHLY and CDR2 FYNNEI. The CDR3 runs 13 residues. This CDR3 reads CASQDRANTEAFF. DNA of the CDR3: TGTGCCAGCCAAGACAGGGCGAACACTGAAGCTTTCTTT.

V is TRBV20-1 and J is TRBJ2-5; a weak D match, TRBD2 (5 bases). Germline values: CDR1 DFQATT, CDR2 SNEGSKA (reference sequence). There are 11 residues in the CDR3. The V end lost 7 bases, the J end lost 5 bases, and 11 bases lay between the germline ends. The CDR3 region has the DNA TGCAGTGTTACGGGGTGGGAGACCCAGTACTTC. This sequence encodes CSVTGWETQYF.

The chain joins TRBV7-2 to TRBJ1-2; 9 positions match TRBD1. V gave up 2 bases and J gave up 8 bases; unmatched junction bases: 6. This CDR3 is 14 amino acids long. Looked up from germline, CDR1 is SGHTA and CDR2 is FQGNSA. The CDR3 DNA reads TGTGCCAGCAGCTTACACAGGGGGCGCGGGGGCTACACCTTC. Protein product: CASSLHRGRGGYTF.

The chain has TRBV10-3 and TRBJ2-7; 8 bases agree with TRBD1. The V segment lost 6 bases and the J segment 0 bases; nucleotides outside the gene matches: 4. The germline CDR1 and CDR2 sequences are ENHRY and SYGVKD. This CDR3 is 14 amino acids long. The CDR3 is CAIRGQEFSYEQYF. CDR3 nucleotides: TGTGCCATCAGGGGACAGGAGTTCTCCTACGAGCAGTACTTC.

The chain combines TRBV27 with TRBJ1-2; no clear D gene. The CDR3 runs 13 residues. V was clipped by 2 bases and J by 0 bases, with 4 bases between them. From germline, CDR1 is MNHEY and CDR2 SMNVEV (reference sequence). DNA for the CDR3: TGTGCCAGCAGTTTACAATCTAACTATGGCTACACCTTC. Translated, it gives CASSLQSNYGYTF.

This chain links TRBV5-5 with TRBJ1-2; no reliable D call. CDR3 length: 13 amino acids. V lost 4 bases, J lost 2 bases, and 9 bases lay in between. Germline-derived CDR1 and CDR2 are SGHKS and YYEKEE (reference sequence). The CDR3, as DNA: TGTGCCAGCAGCCCGGACTGGAACTATGGCTACACCTTC. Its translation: CASSPDWNYGYTF.

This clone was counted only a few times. CDR3 sequence reads: CASSGQDASSYNSPLHF. CDR3 DNA sequence: TGTGCCAGTAGTGGACAGGACGCGAGCTCCTATAATTCACCCCTCCACTTT. This chain links TRBV19 with TRBJ1-6; 7 nucleotides match TRBD1. The CDR3 length is 17 residues. V lost 5 bases, J lost 0 bases, and 7 bases stayed unmatched. Per the germline V gene, CDR1 is LNHDA and CDR2 is SQIVND (reference sequence).

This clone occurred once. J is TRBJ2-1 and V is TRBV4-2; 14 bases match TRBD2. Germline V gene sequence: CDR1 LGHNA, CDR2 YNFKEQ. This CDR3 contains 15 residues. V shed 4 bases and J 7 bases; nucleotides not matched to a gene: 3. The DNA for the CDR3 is TGTGCCAGCAGCCTTAGACTAGCGGGGGGGAATGAGCAGTTCTTC. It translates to CASSLRLAGGNEQFF.

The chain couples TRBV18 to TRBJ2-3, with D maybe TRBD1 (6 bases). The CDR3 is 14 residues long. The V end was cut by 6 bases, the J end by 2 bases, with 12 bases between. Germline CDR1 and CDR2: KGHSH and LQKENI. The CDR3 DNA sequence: TGTGCCAGCTCCCCGGACAGCAACACAGATACGCAGTATTTT. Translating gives CASSPDSNTDTQYF.

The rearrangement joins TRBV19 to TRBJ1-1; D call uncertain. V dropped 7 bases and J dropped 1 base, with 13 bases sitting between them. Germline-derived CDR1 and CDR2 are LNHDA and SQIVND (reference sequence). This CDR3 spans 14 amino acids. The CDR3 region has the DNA TGTGCCAGTACCCTCGGGTCCGGGAACACTGAAGCTTTCTTT. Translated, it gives CASTLGSGNTEAFF.